A single TCR beta chain is shown here with its context. The identical CDR3 is also encoded by other nucleotide sequences in the sample. The CDR3 has 14 residues. V shed 0 bases, J shed 3 bases, and the junction held 0 bases outside the gene matches. Germline CDR1 and CDR2: SGDLS and YYNGEE. This entry belongs to a study of blood T cell repertoires in COVID-19. Study context: PBMCs, B-cell-depleted T cells, or T cells provided the cDNA or gDNA that made up the material.

Assay: immunoSEQ multiplex PCR; the TCRdb copy retains only in-frame clones and omits some. The repertoire consists of a few hundred thousand clones, with 85% occurring once and the leading ten covering 3.6%. The clonotype comes from a woman under 30 with acute or convalescent COVID-19. The chain carries TRBV9 and TRBJ2-3, with 8 bases lining up with TRBD1. The specimen was peripheral blood. This CDR3 reads CASSVGQGTDTQYF. The CDR3 bases are TGTGCCAGCAGCGTAGGACAGGGGACAGATACGCAGTATTTT. Filled out from reference TRBV9 and TRBJ2-3, the complete variable domain reads DSGVTQTPKHLITATGQRVTLRCSPRSGDLSVYWYQQSLDQGLQFLIQYYNGEERAKGNILERFSAQQFPDLHSELNLSSLELGDSALYFCASSVGQGTDTQYFGPGTRLTVL.